The clone carrying this T cell receptor beta chain was observed a handful of times. Its antigen is still unknown. This entry belongs to a study of vaccination effects on CD4 cells after COVID-19. Study overall: With the ViraFEST assay, the study expanded antigen-specific CD4+ T cells using viral peptide pools, then sequenced them.

V dropped 4 bases and J dropped 0 bases, with 9 bases sitting between them. The CDR3 consists of 14 residues. Per germline, CDR1 SGHRS and CDR2 YFSETQ. Assay used: immunoSEQ multiplex PCR; TCRdb lists only in-frame clones, some missing. The data contain more than 60,000 clones, 70% to 75% of them singletons. The culture ran for roughly 10 days before CD4+ T cells were isolated. Of the BNT162b2 and mRNA-1273 vaccines, participants received two doses of one or the other. Neither prior SARS-CoV-2 infection nor positive nucleocapsid antibodies were present in the vaccine recipients. The authors replaced half the medium with IL-2 medium on days 3 and 7.

The TCR comes from a human donor who received a COVID-19 vaccine. The rearrangement joins TRBV5-1 to TRBJ2-3; D is uncertain. The sample was CD4+ T cells from PBMCs cultured without peptide, taken after COVID-19 vaccination. Here the CDR3 reads CASSPQISTDTQYF. CDR3 DNA: TGCGCCAGCAGCCCCCAGATCAGCACAGATACGCAGTATTTT.